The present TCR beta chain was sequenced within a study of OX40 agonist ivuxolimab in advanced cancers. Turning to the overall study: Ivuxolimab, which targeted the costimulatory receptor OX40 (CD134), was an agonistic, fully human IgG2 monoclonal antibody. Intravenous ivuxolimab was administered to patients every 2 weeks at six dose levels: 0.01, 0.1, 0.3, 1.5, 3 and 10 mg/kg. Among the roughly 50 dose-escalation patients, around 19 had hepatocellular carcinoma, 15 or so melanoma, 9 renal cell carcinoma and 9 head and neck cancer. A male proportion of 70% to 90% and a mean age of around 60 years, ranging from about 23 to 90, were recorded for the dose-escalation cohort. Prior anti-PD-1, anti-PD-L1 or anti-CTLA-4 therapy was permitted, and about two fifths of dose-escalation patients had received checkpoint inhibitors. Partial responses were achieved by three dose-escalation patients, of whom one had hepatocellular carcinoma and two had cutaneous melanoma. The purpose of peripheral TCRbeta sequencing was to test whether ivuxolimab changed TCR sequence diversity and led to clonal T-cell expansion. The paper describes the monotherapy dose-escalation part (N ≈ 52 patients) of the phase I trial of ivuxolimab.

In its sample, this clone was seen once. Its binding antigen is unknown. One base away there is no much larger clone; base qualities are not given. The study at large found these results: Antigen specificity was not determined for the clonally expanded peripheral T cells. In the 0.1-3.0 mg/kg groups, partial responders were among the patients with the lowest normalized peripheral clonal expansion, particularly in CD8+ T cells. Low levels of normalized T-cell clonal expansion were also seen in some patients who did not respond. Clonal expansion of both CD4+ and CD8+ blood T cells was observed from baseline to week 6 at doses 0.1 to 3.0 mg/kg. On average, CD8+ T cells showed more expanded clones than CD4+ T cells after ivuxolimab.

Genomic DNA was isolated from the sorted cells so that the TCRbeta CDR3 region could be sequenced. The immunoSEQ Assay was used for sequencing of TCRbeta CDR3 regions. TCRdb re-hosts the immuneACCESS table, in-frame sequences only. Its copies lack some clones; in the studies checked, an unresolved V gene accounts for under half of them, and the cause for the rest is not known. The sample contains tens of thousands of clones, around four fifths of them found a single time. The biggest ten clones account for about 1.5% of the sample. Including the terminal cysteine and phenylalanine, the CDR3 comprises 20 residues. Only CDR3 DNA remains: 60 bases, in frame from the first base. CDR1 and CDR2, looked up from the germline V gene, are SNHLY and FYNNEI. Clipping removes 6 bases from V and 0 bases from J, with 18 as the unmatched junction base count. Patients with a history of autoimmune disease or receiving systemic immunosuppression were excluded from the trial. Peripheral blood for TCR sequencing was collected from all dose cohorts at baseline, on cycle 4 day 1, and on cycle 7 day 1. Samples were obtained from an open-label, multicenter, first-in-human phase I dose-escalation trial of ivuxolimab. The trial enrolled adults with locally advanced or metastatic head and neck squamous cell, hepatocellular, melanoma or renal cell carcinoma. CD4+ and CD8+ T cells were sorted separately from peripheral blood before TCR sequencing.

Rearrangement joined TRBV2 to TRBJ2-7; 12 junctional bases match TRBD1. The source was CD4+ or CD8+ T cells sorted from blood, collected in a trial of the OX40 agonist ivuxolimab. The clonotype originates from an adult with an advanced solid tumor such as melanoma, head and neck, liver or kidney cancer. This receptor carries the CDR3 CASRGSLGTGGAWSSYEQYF. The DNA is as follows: TGTGCCAGCAGAGGATCTCTAGGGACAGGGGGCGCCTGGAGCTCCTACGAGCAGTACTTC.